This entry concerns a single TCR beta chain. This sample was taken from a study of blood T cell repertoires in COVID-19. As for the study in general: T cells, B-cell-depleted T cells, or PBMCs provided the cDNA or gDNA that served as material.

Profiling relied on immunoSEQ multiplex PCR, and the TCRdb table lists in-frame clones only, not all of them. The table lists approximately 210,000 clones, approximately 79% of them singletons. The ends lost 2 bases at V and 5 bases at J; junction bases unmatched: 7. The length of the CDR3 is 15 residues. The germline V gene has CDR1 MNHNY and CDR2 SVGAGI (reference sequence). The sequenced sample consisted of peripheral blood. This receptor was obtained from a human donor in a cohort sampled during active COVID-19. V and J are TRBV6-6 and TRBJ2-7; TRBD2 matches at 9 bases. CDR3 in DNA: TGTGCCAGCAGTTACAATAGCGGGAGCTCGCACGAGCAGTACTTC. Encoded protein: CASSYNSGSSHEQYF.